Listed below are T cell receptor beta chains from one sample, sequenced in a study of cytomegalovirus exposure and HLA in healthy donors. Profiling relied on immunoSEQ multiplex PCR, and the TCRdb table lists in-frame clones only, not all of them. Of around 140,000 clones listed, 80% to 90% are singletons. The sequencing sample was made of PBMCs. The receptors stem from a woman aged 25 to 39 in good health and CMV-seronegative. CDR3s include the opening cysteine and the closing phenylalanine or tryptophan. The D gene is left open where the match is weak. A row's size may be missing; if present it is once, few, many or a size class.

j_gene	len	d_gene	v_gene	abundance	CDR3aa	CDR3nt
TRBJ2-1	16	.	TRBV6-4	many	CASSDSGLGGHDEQFF	TGTGCCAGCAGTGACTCCGGACTCGGGGGTCATGATGAGCAGTTCTTC
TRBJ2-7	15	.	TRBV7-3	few	CASSLAPGPTYEQYF	TGTGCCAGCAGCTTAGCGCCAGGGCCCACCTACGAGCAGTACTTC
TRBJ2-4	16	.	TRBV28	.	CASSPAIAVAKNIQYF	TGTGCCAGCAGTCCCGCTATAGCGGTAGCCAAAAACATTCAGTACTTC
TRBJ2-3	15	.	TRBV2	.	CASSVGQGGGDTQYF	TGTGCCAGCAGTGTCGGGCAGGGAGGGGGAGATACGCAGTATTTT
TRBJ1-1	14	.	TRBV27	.	CASSLWRGNTEAFF	TGTGCCAGCAGTTTATGGCGGGGGAACACTGAAGCTTTCTTT
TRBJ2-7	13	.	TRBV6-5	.	CASSTRASYEQYF	TGTGCCAGCAGTACTAGGGCCTCCTACGAGCAGTACTTC
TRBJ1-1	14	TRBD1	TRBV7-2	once	CASSSQGEGTEAFF	TGTGCCAGCAGCTCACAGGGGGAAGGAACTGAAGCTTTCTTT
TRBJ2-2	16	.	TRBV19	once	CASSIDGGMNTGELFF	TGTGCCAGTAGTATAGATGGCGGGATGAACACCGGGGAGCTGTTTTTT
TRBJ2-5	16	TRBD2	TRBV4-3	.	CASSPSLAGDQETQYF	TGCGCCAGCAGCCCCTCACTAGCGGGGGACCAAGAGACCCAGTACTTC
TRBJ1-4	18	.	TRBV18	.	CASSPPGFLSAQGEKLFF	TGTGCCAGCTCACCCCCCGGTTTTCTAAGTGCCCAGGGGGAAAAACTGTTTTTT